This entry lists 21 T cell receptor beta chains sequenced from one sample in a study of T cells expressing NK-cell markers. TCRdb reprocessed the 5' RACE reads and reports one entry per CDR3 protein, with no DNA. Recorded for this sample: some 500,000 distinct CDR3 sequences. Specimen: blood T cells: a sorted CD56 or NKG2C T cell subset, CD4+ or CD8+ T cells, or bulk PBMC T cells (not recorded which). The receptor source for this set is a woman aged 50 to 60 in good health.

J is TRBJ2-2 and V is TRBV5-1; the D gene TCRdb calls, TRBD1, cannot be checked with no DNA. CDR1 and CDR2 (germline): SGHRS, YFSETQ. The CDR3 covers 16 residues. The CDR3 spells CASSLDYRRNTGELFF.

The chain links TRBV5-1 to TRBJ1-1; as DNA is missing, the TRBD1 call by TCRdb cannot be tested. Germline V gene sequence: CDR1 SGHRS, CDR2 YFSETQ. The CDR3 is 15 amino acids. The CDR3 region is CASSSIRTGDTEAFF.

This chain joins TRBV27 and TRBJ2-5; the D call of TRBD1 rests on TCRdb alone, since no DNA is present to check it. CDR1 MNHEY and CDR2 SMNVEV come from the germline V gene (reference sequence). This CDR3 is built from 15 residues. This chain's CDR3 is CASTSLRDRKETQYF.

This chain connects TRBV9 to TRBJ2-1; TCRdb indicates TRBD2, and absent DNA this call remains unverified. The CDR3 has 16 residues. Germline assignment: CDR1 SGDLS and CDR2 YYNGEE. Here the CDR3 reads CASSVDLRSGLSEQFF. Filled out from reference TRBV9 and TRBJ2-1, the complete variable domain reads DSGVTQTPKHLITATGQRVTLRCSPRSGDLSVYWYQQSLDQGLQFLIQYYNGEERAKGNILERFSAQQFPDLHSELNLSSLELGDSALYFCASSVDLRSGLSEQFFGPGTRLTVL.

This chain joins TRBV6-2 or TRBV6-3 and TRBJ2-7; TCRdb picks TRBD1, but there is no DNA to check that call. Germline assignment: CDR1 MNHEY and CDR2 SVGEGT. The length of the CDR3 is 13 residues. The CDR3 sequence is CASSRTGVYEQYF.

The CDR3 loop reads CSARPVQGTLYEQYF. The V call is TRBV20-1, the J call TRBJ2-7; TCRdb proposes TRBD1, but this gene call is untestable without DNA. Germline-derived CDR1 and CDR2 are DFQATT and SNEGSKA (reference sequence). This CDR3 has 15 residues.

CDR3 protein: CASSQDFSARANEQFF. The V call is TRBV14, the J call TRBJ2-1. Germline V CDR1 and CDR2: SGHDN, FVKESK. This CDR3 comprises 16 residues.

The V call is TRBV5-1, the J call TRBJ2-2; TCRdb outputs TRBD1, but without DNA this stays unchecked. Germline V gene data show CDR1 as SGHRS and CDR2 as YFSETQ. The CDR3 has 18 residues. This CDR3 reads CASSSPLQLALNTGELFF.

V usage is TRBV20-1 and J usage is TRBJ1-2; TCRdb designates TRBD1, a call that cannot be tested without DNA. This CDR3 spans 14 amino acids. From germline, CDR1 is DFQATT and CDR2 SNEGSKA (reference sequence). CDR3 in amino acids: CSAPVGGVSYGYTF.

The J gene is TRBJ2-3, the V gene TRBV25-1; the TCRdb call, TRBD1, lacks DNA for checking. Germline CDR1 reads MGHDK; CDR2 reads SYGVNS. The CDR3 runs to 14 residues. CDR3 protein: CASSQGGVTDTQYF.

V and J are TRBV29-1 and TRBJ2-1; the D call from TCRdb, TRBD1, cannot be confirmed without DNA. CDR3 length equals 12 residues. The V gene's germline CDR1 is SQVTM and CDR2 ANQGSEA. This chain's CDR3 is CSVAAPDGEQFF.

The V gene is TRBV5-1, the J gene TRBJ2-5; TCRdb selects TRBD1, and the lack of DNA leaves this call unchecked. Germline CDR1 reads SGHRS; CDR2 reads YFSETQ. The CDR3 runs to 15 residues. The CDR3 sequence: CASSLEQGLRETQYF.

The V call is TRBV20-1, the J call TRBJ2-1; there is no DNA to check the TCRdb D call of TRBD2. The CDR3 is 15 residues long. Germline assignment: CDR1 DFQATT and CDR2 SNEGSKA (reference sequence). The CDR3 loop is CSARVEFLARPEQFF.

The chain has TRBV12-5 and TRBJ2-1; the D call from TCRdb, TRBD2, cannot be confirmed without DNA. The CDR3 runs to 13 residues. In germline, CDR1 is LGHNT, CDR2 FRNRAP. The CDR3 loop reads CASEREGYNEQFF.

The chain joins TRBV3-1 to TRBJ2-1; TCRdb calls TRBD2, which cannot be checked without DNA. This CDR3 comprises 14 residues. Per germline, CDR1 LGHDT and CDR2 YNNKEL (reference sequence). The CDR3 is CASSQRREGLSPFF.

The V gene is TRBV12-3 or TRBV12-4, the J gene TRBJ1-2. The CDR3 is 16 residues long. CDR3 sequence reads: CASSLVGGGLDYGYTF.

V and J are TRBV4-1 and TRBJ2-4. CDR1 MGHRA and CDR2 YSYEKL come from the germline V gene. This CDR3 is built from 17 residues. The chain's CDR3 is CASSQDGGLGSKNIQYF.

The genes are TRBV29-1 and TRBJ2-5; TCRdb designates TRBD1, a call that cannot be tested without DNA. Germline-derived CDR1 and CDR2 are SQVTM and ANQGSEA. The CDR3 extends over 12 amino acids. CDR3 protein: CSADRGETTQYF.

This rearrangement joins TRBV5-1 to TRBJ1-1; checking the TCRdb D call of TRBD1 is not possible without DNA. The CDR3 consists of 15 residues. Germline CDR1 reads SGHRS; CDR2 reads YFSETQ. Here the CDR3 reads CASSIGTALGTEAFF.

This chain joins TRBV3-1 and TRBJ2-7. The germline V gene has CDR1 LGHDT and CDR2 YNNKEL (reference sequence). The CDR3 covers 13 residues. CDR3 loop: CASRRGGTYEQYF.

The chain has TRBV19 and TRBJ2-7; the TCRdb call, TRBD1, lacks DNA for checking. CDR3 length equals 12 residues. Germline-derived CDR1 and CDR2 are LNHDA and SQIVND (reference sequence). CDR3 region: CASSMHGGEQYF.